This T cell receptor (beta chain) originates from a study of cytomegalovirus exposure and HLA in healthy donors. The PCR contained 60 Vbeta and 13 Jbeta primers. Profiling relied on immunoSEQ multiplex PCR, and the TCRdb table lists in-frame clones only, not all of them. The profile shows 140,000 or so clones, 9.4% of them singletons. Study-level points and caveats: DRB1 showed the most TCR associations and HLA-C the fewest in a later analysis, as rates varied by HLA locus. Information on immune exposure was restricted to one variable (CMV serostatus). Specific recognition of CMV antigens was confirmed in vitro for a few chains (all CMV-associated). V- and J-gene trimming of TCR beta was linked (in a later analysis) to a missense DCLRE1C variant.

Germline CDR1 is SGHRS and CDR2 is YFSETQ. The CDR3 consists of 15 residues. On this clone: The antigen is undetermined.

The sequenced material came from PBMCs. The V and J genes are TRBV5-1 and TRBJ2-5; D remains ambiguous. The J call may be faulty, since TRBJ2-7 better matches the DNA end. This clonotype was sampled from a male donor in good health and CMV-seronegative. The CDR3 loop is CASSLGGASPYEQYF. CDR3 sequence (DNA): TGCGCCAGCAGCTTGGGTGGTGCCTCCCCCTACGAGCAGTACTTC.